This T cell receptor beta chain was captured in a study of shared clonotypes between healthy human individuals. Each of the donors was a healthy adult who was HIV-negative and had not had a recent acute infection or vaccination. Remarks on this clone: What it recognizes is unknown.

Study outcomes and limitations: Clonotype sharing among donors was expected to depend on sequencing depth.

Trimming shortened V by 0 bases and J by 2 bases, and 17 bases separated the two germline ends. This CDR3 comprises 18 residues. Germline CDR1 reads SGHDT; CDR2 reads YYEEEE. An assay was performed, and its level was deep. The assay was immunoSEQ multiplex PCR, and TCRdb's table has in-frame clones only and misses some. The sample includes about 490,000 clones, 76% of them seen just once. This clonotype was obtained from a woman aged 35 to 49 in good health. Some clones in this sample may be carry-over from other donors' samples. This chain uses TRBV5-6 with TRBJ2-2; maybe TRBD2 (6 bases). The sample consisted of PBMCs. CDR3 sequence: CASSLGGMFSGNTGELFF. In nucleotides, the CDR3 is TGTGCCAGCAGCTTGGGAGGGATGTTTAGCGGAAACACCGGGGAGCTGTTTTTT. Based on the CDR3 plus reference TRBV5-6 and TRBJ2-2, the full variable domain is DAGVTQSPTHLIKTRGQQVTLRCSPKSGHDTVSWYQQALGQGPQFIFQYYEEEERQRGNFPDRFSGHQFPNYSSELNVNALLLGDSALYLCASSLGGMFSGNTGELFFGEGSRLTVL.